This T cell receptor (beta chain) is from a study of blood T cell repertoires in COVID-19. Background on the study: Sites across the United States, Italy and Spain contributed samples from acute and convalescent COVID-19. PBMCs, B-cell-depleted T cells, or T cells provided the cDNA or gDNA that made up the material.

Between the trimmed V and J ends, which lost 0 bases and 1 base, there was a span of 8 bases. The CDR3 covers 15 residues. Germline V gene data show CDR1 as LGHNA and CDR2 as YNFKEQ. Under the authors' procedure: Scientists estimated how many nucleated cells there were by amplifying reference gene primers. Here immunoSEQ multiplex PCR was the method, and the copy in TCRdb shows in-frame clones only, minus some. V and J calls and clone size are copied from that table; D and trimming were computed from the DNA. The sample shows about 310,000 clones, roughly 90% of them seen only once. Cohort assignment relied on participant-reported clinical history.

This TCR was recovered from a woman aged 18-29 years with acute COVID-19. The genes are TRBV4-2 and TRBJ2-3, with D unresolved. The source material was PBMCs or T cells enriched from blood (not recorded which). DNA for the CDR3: TGTGCCAGCAGCCAAGAAGGCGGCGGCACAGATACGCAGTATTTT. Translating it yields CASSQEGGGTDTQYF.